A single sample is the source of the 17 T cell receptor beta chains below, sequenced in a study of STAT5B mutations in CD4+ large granular lymphocyte leukemia. Measured with immunoSEQ multiplex PCR; TCRdb has only the in-frame clones, and not every one. The sample lists approximately 34,000 clones, 55% to 80% occurring once. The material sequenced was CD4+ T cells from blood buffy coats. These TCRs come from a human donor in good health.

The sample holds a few counts of this clone. The CDR3 is CASRSSAGGYEQYF. DNA of the CDR3: TGTGCCAGCAGGTCGTCGGCAGGGGGCTACGAGCAGTACTTC. The chain couples TRBV2 to TRBJ2-7; 7 nucleotides match TRBD1. Germline trimming cut 6 bases from V and 3 bases from J; bases unmatched to any gene: 8. The CDR3 has 14 amino acids. In germline, CDR1 is SNHLY, CDR2 FYNNEI.

This rearrangement joins TRBV9 to TRBJ2-3, with D hard to call. Trimming took off 2 bases at V and 2 bases at J, with 9 bases between the two ends. The CDR3 has 14 amino acids. Germline values: CDR1 SGDLS, CDR2 YYNGEE. The CDR3 DNA reads as TGTGCCAGCAGCGTCCGGGTGCTCACAGATACGCAGTATTTT. Translating gives CASSVRVLTDTQYF.

The sample holds one count of this clone. V and J are TRBV9 and TRBJ2-3; D remains unclear. Germline-derived CDR1 and CDR2 are SGDLS and YYNGEE. Between the trimmed V and J ends, which lost 3 bases and 5 bases, there was a span of 13 bases. CDR3 length: 14 residues. CDR3 sequence (DNA): TGTGCCAGCAGCGCCCTGGACCCACGAGATACGCAGTATTTT. Translated, it gives CASSALDPRDTQYF.

In this sample, this clone turned up a few times. The CDR3 region has the DNA TGTGCCAGCAGCCGCACCCTCCTCGAGCAGTACTTC. Translating it yields CASSRTLLEQYF. V is TRBV4-2 and J is TRBJ2-7; D not certain. CDR1 is LGHNA and CDR2 is YNFKEQ in the germline V gene. This CDR3 is built from 12 residues. Trimming pared 4 bases from V and 6 bases from J, leaving 10 bases between.

V gene TRBV5-5 combines with J gene TRBJ2-1; D call uncertain. CDR1 is SGHKS, CDR2 YYEKEE, per germline (reference sequence). The V end lost 1 base, the J end lost 8 bases, and 7 bases lay between the germline ends. The CDR3 has 12 residues. This CDR3 is CASSLRIHEQFF. CDR3 bases: TGTGCCAGCAGCTTGAGGATCCATGAGCAGTTCTTC.

The V and J genes are TRBV5-4 and TRBJ1-1; the match to TRBD1 covers 9 bases. The germline V gene encodes CDR1 SGHNT and CDR2 YYREEE (reference sequence). V shed 4 bases and J 6 bases; nucleotides not matched to a gene: 13. The CDR3 extends over 16 amino acids. This chain's CDR3 is CASSGTPTGGLAEAFF. CDR3 in DNA: TGTGCCAGCAGCGGAACACCAACAGGGGGCCTGGCTGAAGCTTTCTTT.

The gene calls are TRBV5-1 and TRBJ2-6; D unresolved. CDR1 is SGHRS and CDR2 is YFSETQ in the germline V gene. Trimming removed 0 bases from V and 0 bases from J, with 7 bases in between. The CDR3 totals 16 residues. This CDR3 is CASSLGWGSGANVLTF. DNA of the CDR3: TGCGCCAGCAGCTTGGGCTGGGGCTCTGGGGCCAACGTCCTGACTTTC.

This clone appeared once. In this CDR3 the conserved last residue, phenylalanine or tryptophan, is missing, so a read error is likely. It is unclear where the CDR3 begins or ends on the DNA, so no DNA is shown, and the CDR3 is as TCRdb lists it. The chain recombines TRBV27 with TRBJ2-7; TRBD2 was called by the table and not checked on the DNA. A total of 9 residues make up the CDR3, ends included. The germline V gene has CDR1 MNHEY and CDR2 SMNVEV (reference sequence). The CDR3 region is CAGVGCPLR.

The chain couples TRBV5-5 to TRBJ1-1; tentative D call: TRBD1 (6 bases). The CDR3 totals 14 residues. Germline V gene data show CDR1 as SGHKS and CDR2 as YYEKEE (reference sequence). The V end lost 4 bases, the J end lost 2 bases, and 12 bases lay between the germline ends. The CDR3 nucleotides are TGTGCCAGCAGCCCGGGACACGCTAACACTGAAGCTTTCTTT. Translation: CASSPGHANTEAFF.

The rearrangement joins TRBV9 to TRBJ2-7; tentatively, D is TRBD2 (6 bases). The V gene lost 0 bases and the J gene lost 5 bases, with 12 bases spanning the gap. Germline V gene lookup returns CDR1 SGDLS and CDR2 YYNGEE. CDR3 length: 14 amino acids. The CDR3 loop reads CASSVVPGDHEQYF. The CDR3, as DNA: TGTGCCAGCAGCGTAGTTCCGGGGGACCACGAGCAGTACTTC.

This chain uses TRBV5-5 with TRBJ2-3; D unclear. Germline V CDR1 and CDR2: SGHKS, YYEKEE (reference sequence). The CDR3 totals 15 residues. Trimming stripped 0 bases from V and 2 bases from J, with 10 bases between. CDR3 amino acids: CASSLGSGTTDTQYF. The CDR3 nucleotides read TGTGCCAGCAGCTTGGGATCTGGCACCACAGATACGCAGTATTTT.

The V gene is TRBV19, the J gene TRBJ1-5; D not resolved. CDR3 length equals 15 residues. CDR1 is LNHDA, CDR2 SQIVND, per germline (reference sequence). Trimming removed 5 bases at V and 1 base at J, with 12 bases between. The CDR3 nucleotides are TGTGCCAGTAGTTCAGAAATTTGGAGCAATCAGCCCCAGCATTTT. It codes for CASSSEIWSNQPQHF.

The chain recombines TRBV29-1 with TRBJ2-3; TRBD1 agrees at 9 bases. CDR3 size: 13 residues. Germline V gives CDR1 SQVTM, CDR2 ANQGSEA. With V trimmed by 3 bases and J by 12 bases, 10 bases remained unmatched. The CDR3 region has the DNA TGCAGCGTTGACCCGGGACAGGGCCATTCACAGTATTTT. Amino acids: CSVDPGQGHSQYF.

The J gene is TRBJ2-5, the V gene TRBV5-1, with 7 bases aligning to TRBD2. Germline V gene lookup returns CDR1 SGHRS and CDR2 YFSETQ. With 5 bases clipped from V and 3 bases from J, the junction kept 4 bases outside the gene matches. This CDR3 contains 13 residues. CDR3 region: CASRTGGEETQYF. The CDR3 DNA follows: TGCGCCAGCAGGACTGGGGGGGAAGAGACCCAGTACTTC.

The chain uses TRBV2 and TRBJ2-1; D perhaps matches TRBD1 (5 bases). V was shortened by 10 bases and J by 0 bases, with 16 bases between the two germline ends. Germline V CDR1 and CDR2: SNHLY, FYNNEI. The CDR3 totals 15 residues. The CDR3 loop is CATGQGPSSYNEQFF. As DNA, the CDR3 is TGTGCCACCGGCCAGGGCCCTAGCTCCTACAATGAGCAGTTCTTC.

The CDR3, as DNA: TGTGCCAGCAGCCTAAACAGGGGCACAGGGGGCACTGAAGCTTTCTTT. Translating it yields CASSLNRGTGGTEAFF. The chain recombines TRBV5-6 with TRBJ1-1, with 8 bases that match TRBD1. J gave up 4 bases and V 4 bases, and 12 bases lay outside the gene matches. CDR3 length: 16 residues. The V gene's germline CDR1 is SGHDT and CDR2 YYEEEE. The whole variable domain, remainder taken from reference TRBV5-6 and TRBJ1-1, is DAGVTQSPTHLIKTRGQQVTLRCSPKSGHDTVSWYQQALGQGPQFIFQYYEEEERQRGNFPDRFSGHQFPNYSSELNVNALLLGDSALYLCASSLNRGTGGTEAFFGQGTRLTVV.

This clone was counted once. Here the CDR3 DNA reads TGTGCCAGCAGTCTAGGACTAGCGGGGGGCGAGGCGCAGTATTTT. Amino acid sequence: CASSLGLAGGEAQYF. This rearrangement joins TRBV6-6 to TRBJ2-3; 14 bases line up with TRBD2. The CDR3 loop spans 15 amino acids. The ends lost 5 bases at V and 10 bases at J; junction bases unmatched: 8. Germline V CDR1 and CDR2: MNHNY, SVGAGI (reference sequence).